A selection of T cell receptor beta chains follows, all from one sample in a study of cytomegalovirus exposure and HLA in healthy donors. Generated by immunoSEQ multiplex PCR, the TCRdb table keeps only in-frame clones and is missing some. The sample contains about 180,000 clones, 77% of which appear only once. The sequenced material came from PBMCs. Receptor source: a woman in her sixties or seventies in good health and CMV-seropositive. CDR3s include the opening cysteine and the closing phenylalanine or tryptophan. A D gene is named only where the DNA matches it firmly. Clone size is given for some rows only: seen once, a few or many times, or a class if the clone is expanded.

abundance	d_gene	j_gene	v_gene	CDR3aa	CDR3nt
.	.	TRBJ2-7	TRBV30	CASAGASRSSYEQYF	TGTGCCTCCGCAGGGGCCTCTAGGAGCTCCTACGAGCAGTACTTC
.	TRBD2	TRBJ2-3	TRBV5-4	CASSSFLGTRGTDTQYF	TGTGCCAGCAGCTCCTTCCTCGGGACTAGAGGCACAGATACGCAGTATTTT
few	TRBD1	TRBJ1-1	TRBV5-1	CASSLATGGTEAFF	TGCGCCAGCAGCTTGGCAACAGGGGGGACTGAAGCTTTCTTT
.	TRBD1	TRBJ1-1	TRBV19	CASSLTRDRGAEAFF	TGTGCCAGTAGTCTTACAAGGGACAGGGGTGCTGAAGCTTTCTTT
.	.	TRBJ1-6	TRBV5-4	CASSLGLDRPGRGSPLHF	TGTGCCAGCAGCCTTGGACTCGACAGGCCTGGGCGAGGGTCACCCCTCCACTTT
.	.	TRBJ2-7	TRBV30	CASAARVGSYEQYF	TGTGCCTCCGCGGCCCGGGTGGGCTCCTACGAGCAGTACTTC
.	.	TRBJ2-4	TRBV5-4	CASSWSKAGKNIQYF	TGTGCCAGCAGCTGGTCCAAGGCAGGAAAAAACATTCAGTACTTC
.	TRBD1	TRBJ1-1	TRBV29-1	CSVLAGQGLSAFF	TGCAGCGTGTTAGCGGGACAGGGATTGTCTGCTTTCTTT
.	TRBD2	TRBJ2-7	TRBV5-1	CASSLSGGYEQYF	TGCGCCAGCAGCTTGAGCGGGGGCTACGAGCAGTACTTC
few	.	TRBJ2-5	TRBV5-6	CASSLSLSEQETQYF	TGTGCCAGCAGCTTGAGTTTATCAGAACAAGAGACCCAGTACTTC
.	TRBD2	TRBJ2-3	TRBV4-2	CASSQATSSGGDTQYF	TGTGCCAGCAGCCAAGCAACTAGCTCGGGGGGAGATACGCAGTATTTT
once	.	TRBJ1-5	TRBV19	CASSRGRHQPQHF	TGTGCCAGTAGTAGGGGGCGGCATCAGCCCCAGCATTTT
.	.	TRBJ1-1	TRBV9	CASSVGGGSAFF	TGTGCCAGCAGCGTAGGGGGGGGCTCAGCTTTCTTT
.	TRBD1	TRBJ1-4	TRBV7-2	CASSPLRDSATNEKLFF	TGTGCCAGCAGCCCCCTCCGGGACAGTGCAACTAATGAAAAACTGTTTTTT
.	.	TRBJ2-1	TRBV30	CAWSLTSPTYNEQFF	TGTGCCTGGAGTCTTACTAGTCCGACCTACAATGAGCAGTTCTTC
few	TRBD1	TRBJ2-1	TRBV5-6	CASSLAGTGILNEQFF	TGTGCCAGCAGCTTGGCCGGGACAGGGATTCTCAATGAGCAGTTCTTC
.	TRBD1	TRBJ2-3	TRBV18	CASSPWTGSADTQYF	TGTGCCAGCTCCCCCTGGACAGGGTCCGCAGATACGCAGTATTTT
once	TRBD2	TRBJ2-7	TRBV6-5	CASSYSPVTSGKEQYF	TGTGCCAGCAGTTACTCGCCTGTGACTAGCGGGAAAGAGCAGTACTTC
.	.	TRBJ1-5	TRBV10-1	CASSDSERRSNQPQHF	TGCGCCAGCAGTGACTCGGAGAGGCGTAGCAATCAGCCCCAGCATTTT
.	TRBD1	TRBJ1-5	TRBV7-9	CASSPGTGPFPQHF	TGTGCCAGCAGCCCCGGGACAGGCCCTTTTCCCCAGCATTTT
.	.	TRBJ2-2	TRBV23-1	CASSQRTGTGELFF	TGCGCCAGCAGTCAACGAACAGGGACCGGGGAGCTGTTTTTT
.	.	TRBJ2-7	TRBV6-1	CASSAIADYEQYF	TGTGCCAGCAGTGCTATAGCGGATTACGAGCAGTACTTC
.	TRBD1	TRBJ1-2	TRBV30	CAWSSGTGPTYTF	TGTGCCTGGAGTTCTGGGACAGGGCCGACCTACACCTTC
.	TRBD2	TRBJ2-3	TRBV4-1	CASSQGPSGGAVDTQYF	TGCGCCAGCAGCCAAGGTCCTAGCGGGGGGGCCGTAGATACGCAGTATTTT
.	.	TRBJ1-6	TRBV29-1	CSARRGGDSPLHF	TGCAGCGCCCGGAGAGGGGGAGACTCACCCCTCCACTTT
.	.	TRBJ2-7	TRBV5-4	CASSLVQGGEQYF	TGTGCCAGCAGCTTGGTCCAGGGGGGCGAGCAGTACTTC
.	.	TRBJ2-1	TRBV27	CASSSPIMQGLYEQFF	TGTGCCAGCAGTTCCCCCATTATGCAGGGGTTGTATGAGCAGTTCTTC
.	TRBD1	TRBJ1-2	TRBV2	CASIGTGVRGGYTF	TGTGCCAGCATCGGGACAGGGGTTCGAGGTGGCTACACCTTC
few	TRBD1	TRBJ2-1	TRBV7-2	CASSPHALDRVDYNEQFF	TGTGCCAGCAGCCCCCACGCACTTGACAGGGTAGACTACAATGAGCAGTTCTTC
.	.	TRBJ1-5	TRBV6-6	CASSSGLFEAQHF	TGTGCCAGCAGTTCGGGACTCTTTGAAGCCCAGCATTTT
.	.	TRBJ2-6	TRBV5-4	CASSLGRGTGANVLTF	TGTGCCAGCAGCTTGGGAAGGGGCACTGGGGCCAACGTCCTGACTTTC
once	TRBD2	TRBJ2-2	TRBV7-9	CASSWFYRGLAGNAGELFF	TGTGCCAGCAGCTGGTTTTACAGGGGACTAGCGGGGAATGCCGGGGAGCTGTTTTTT
few	.	TRBJ1-2	TRBV5-6	CASSTDRTNYGYTF	TGTGCCAGCAGCACCGACAGAACTAACTATGGCTACACCTTC
.	TRBD1	TRBJ1-5	TRBV19	CASSTTGGDQPQHF	TGTGCCAGTAGTACGACAGGGGGTGATCAGCCCCAGCATTTT
.	TRBD1	TRBJ2-7	TRBV19	CASPTGQGTYEQYF	TGTGCCAGTCCTACGGGACAGGGAACCTACGAGCAGTACTTC
.	TRBD1	TRBJ1-2	TRBV9	CASGGTGEAYGYTF	TGTGCCAGCGGCGGGACAGGGGAGGCCTATGGCTACACCTTC
.	TRBD2	TRBJ2-3	TRBV28	CASSLGLGTRGSDTQYF	TGTGCCAGCAGTTTGGGGCTTGGGACTAGGGGCTCAGATACGCAGTATTTT
.	TRBD1	TRBJ1-1	TRBV4-3	CASSQDVDRGRQAFF	TGCGCCAGCAGCCAAGATGTGGACAGGGGCAGGCAGGCTTTCTTT
.	TRBD2	TRBJ2-1	TRBV18	CASSRRQAGESHEQFF	TGTGCCAGCTCACGACGACAAGCGGGAGAATCCCATGAGCAGTTCTTC
.	.	TRBJ2-2	TRBV7-3	CASSEYGVTGELLF	TGTGCCAGCAGCGAGTACGGGGTCACCGGGGAGCTGCTTTTT
.	.	TRBJ1-2	TRBV10-3	CAITPGFTNYGYTF	TGTGCCATCACTCCGGGATTTACTAACTATGGCTACACCTTC
.	.	TRBJ2-3	TRBV4-3	CASSQDPGTDTQYF	TGCGCCAGCAGCCAAGATCCGGGCACAGATACGCAGTATTTT
.	.	TRBJ2-7	TRBV14	CASSQSRTRGGLVGVVYEQYF	TGTGCCAGCAGTCAATCCCGTACACGTGGAGGCCTGGTCGGGGTCGTTTACGAGCAGTACTTC
.	.	TRBJ1-1	TRBV7-2	CASSFVGSGAEAFF	TGTGCCAGCAGCTTCGTCGGGAGTGGCGCTGAAGCTTTCTTT
.	TRBD2	TRBJ2-1	TRBV18	CASSPPSGGNEQFF	TGTGCCAGCTCACCCCCCTCGGGGGGGAATGAGCAGTTCTTC
.	.	TRBJ2-7	TRBV4-2	CASSQGGGNRYEQYF	TGTGCCAGCAGCCAAGGGGGCGGGAACAGATACGAGCAGTACTTC
.	TRBD1	TRBJ1-2	TRBV7-2	CASSKNRGSGYGYTF	TGTGCCAGCAGCAAAAACAGGGGAAGCGGCTATGGCTACACCTTC